Below, 13 T cell receptor beta chains from the same sample are listed, as sequenced in a study of cytomegalovirus exposure and HLA in healthy donors. Profiling relied on immunoSEQ multiplex PCR, and the TCRdb table lists in-frame clones only, not all of them. The sample includes some 150,000 clones, about 91% of them seen just once. The sequenced sample consisted of PBMCs. These receptor sequences come from a man aged 18 to 30 in good health and CMV-seropositive.

V usage is TRBV27 and J usage is TRBJ1-1, with 7 positions matching TRBD1. CDR1 and CDR2 from the germline V gene are MNHEY and SMNVEV (reference sequence). V gave up 5 bases and J gave up 5 bases; unmatched junction bases: 8. This CDR3 contains 14 residues. The CDR3 loop reads CASSNLQGQTEAFF. The CDR3 nucleotides read TGTGCCAGCAGTAACTTACAGGGGCAGACTGAAGCTTTCTTT.

The V call is TRBV27, the J call TRBJ2-2; 7 bases are a match to TRBD2. V was clipped by 8 bases and J by 5 bases; unmatched bases: 5. From germline, CDR1 is MNHEY and CDR2 SMNVEV (reference sequence). The CDR3 is made up of 13 amino acids. The chain's CDR3 is CASGGAGTGELFF. CDR3 bases: TGTGCCAGCGGCGGAGCGGGGACCGGGGAGCTGTTTTTT.

The chain has TRBV4-1 and TRBJ1-1; possibly TRBD1 for D (5 bases). The CDR3 sequence is 14 residues long. Trimming took 0 bases from V and 0 from J, leaving 5 bases between them. From germline, CDR1 is MGHRA and CDR2 YSYEKL. The CDR3 protein is CASSQEGLNTEAFF. The CDR3 nucleotides read TGCGCCAGCAGCCAAGAGGGGCTGAACACTGAAGCTTTCTTT.

In its sample, this clone was seen a few times. The CDR3 loop is CANATSGGIYNEQFF. CDR3 nucleotides: TGCGCCAACGCGACTAGCGGGGGTATCTACAATGAGCAGTTCTTC. The chain combines TRBV10-1 with TRBJ2-1, with 12 bases aligning to TRBD2. This CDR3 is 15 amino acids long. V dropped 10 bases and J dropped 3; count of bases not matched to a gene: 7. Germline-derived CDR1 and CDR2 are WNHNN and SYGVQD (reference sequence).

Only a few counts were recorded for this clone. This chain joins TRBV5-1 and TRBJ1-4, with D possibly being TRBD1 (5 bases). V lost 0 bases, J lost 7 bases, and 19 bases lay in between. Germline V gives CDR1 SGHRS, CDR2 YFSETQ. CDR3 length equals 17 residues. The CDR3 DNA reads as TGCGCCAGCAGCTTGGTTCCAGGGCGCGCTCAAGGTGAAAAACTGTTTTTT. Translating gives CASSLVPGRAQGEKLFF. The whole variable domain, filled in from reference TRBV5-1 and TRBJ1-4, reads KAGVTQTPRYLIKTRGQQVTLSCSPISGHRSVSWYQQTPGQGLQFLFEYFSETQRNKGNFPGRFSGRQFSNSRSEMNVSTLELGDSALYLCASSLVPGRAQGEKLFFGSGTQLSVL.

The J gene is TRBJ1-2, the V gene TRBV30; D gene ambiguous. The germline V gene encodes CDR1 GTSNPN and CDR2 SVGIG (reference sequence). The CDR3 spans 12 residues. CDR3 bases: TGTGCAATACAGACAATGAACTATGGCTACACCTTC. Translated, it gives CAIQTMNYGYTF.

CDR3 loop: CASSPGQVGNTEAFF. The CDR3 region has the DNA TGTGCCAGCAGTCCCGGACAGGTGGGGAACACTGAAGCTTTCTTT. This chain links TRBV28 with TRBJ1-1; 7 bases are a match to TRBD1. The CDR3 length is 15 residues. Germline CDR1 MDHEN, CDR2 SYDVKM. With V trimmed by 5 bases and J by 1 base, 7 bases remained unmatched.

The chain employs TRBV18 and TRBJ2-2, with TRBD1 as a possible D gene (6 bases). Germline CDR1 reads KGHSH; CDR2 reads LQKENI. CDR3 size: 15 residues. Trimming stripped 3 bases from V and 2 bases from J, with 10 bases between. The DNA of the CDR3 is TGTGCCAGCTCACCCTCACAGGGTAACACCGGGGAGCTGTTTTTT. It is translated as CASSPSQGNTGELFF.

This clone was counted a single time. The genes are TRBV2 and TRBJ2-3, with D possibly TRBD2 on 6 matching bases. V shed 3 bases and J shed 1 base, with 8 bases lying between them. The CDR3 is 14 residues long. Germline V gene lookup returns CDR1 SNHLY and CDR2 FYNNEI. This CDR3 is CASSERDRTDTQYF. CDR3 nucleotide sequence: TGTGCCAGCAGTGAGCGGGATCGCACAGATACGCAGTATTTT.

This sequence joins TRBV25-1 and TRBJ2-7; D uncertain. This CDR3 contains 13 residues. Trimming cost V 4 bases and J 3 bases, with 10 bases left between them. Germline assignment: CDR1 MGHDK and CDR2 SYGVNS. CDR3 region: CASSGRNHYEQYF. CDR3 DNA sequence: TGTGCCAGCAGTGGGAGAAACCACTACGAGCAGTACTTC.

V gene TRBV10-2 combines with J gene TRBJ1-3; the match to TRBD1 covers 7 bases. This CDR3 is built from 15 residues. Trimming took 8 bases from V and 0 from J; bases not matched to a gene: 7. Germline V gives CDR1 WSHSY, CDR2 SAAADI. The chain's CDR3 is CASRDSYTSGNTIYF. The CDR3 bases are TGCGCCAGCCGGGACAGCTACACCTCTGGAAACACCATATATTTT.

J is TRBJ2-3 and V is TRBV30, with 8 bases identical to TRBD2. The CDR3 is 14 residues long. Germline values: CDR1 GTSNPN, CDR2 SVGIG (reference sequence). The trim removed 7 bases at V and 1 base at J, leaving 7 bases unmatched. CDR3 sequence: CALKRRGGTDTQYF. The CDR3 bases are TGTGCCTTGAAGAGGCGGGGGGGCACAGATACGCAGTATTTT.

The chain recombines TRBV5-6 with TRBJ1-1; 7 positions match TRBD1. This CDR3 contains 13 residues. Germline CDR1 is SGHDT and CDR2 is YYEEEE. V lost 2 bases and J lost 8; bases outside the gene matches: 6. Written as DNA, the CDR3 is TGTGCCAGCAGCTTATCCCCGGGACAGGAAGCTTTCTTT. This sequence encodes CASSLSPGQEAFF.